A single sample gave rise to the 11 T cell receptor beta chains below, sequenced in a study of blood T cell repertoires in COVID-19. The repertoire was sequenced with immunoSEQ multiplex PCR; TCRdb's copy has only in-frame clones and lacks some. The repertoire has about 200,000 clones, roughly 90% of them found once; the top ten carry 1.5% to 2%. Sequencing was carried out using peripheral blood. Receptors were obtained from a man aged 18 to 35 with active or convalescent COVID-19.

The chain combines TRBV19 with TRBJ2-3, with no clear D. Trimming cost V 3 bases and J 2 bases, with 6 bases left between them. Per germline, CDR1 LNHDA and CDR2 SQIVND (reference sequence). The CDR3 runs 13 residues. CDR3 residues: CASSIAVTDTQYF. CDR3 nucleotide sequence: TGTGCCAGTAGTATTGCGGTCACAGATACGCAGTATTTT.

V is TRBV5-1 and J is TRBJ2-2, with D maybe TRBD2 (5 bases). Trimming left V 0 bases short and J 3 bases short, with 18 bases between. The V gene's germline CDR1 is SGHRS and CDR2 YFSETQ. This CDR3 is built from 18 residues. This CDR3 is CASSLDASHEVDTGELFF. In nucleotides, the CDR3 is TGCGCCAGCAGCTTGGATGCTAGCCATGAAGTTGACACCGGGGAGCTGTTTTTT.

This chain uses TRBV5-1 with TRBJ2-1; 15 bases line up with TRBD2. Germline V gene data show CDR1 as SGHRS and CDR2 as YFSETQ. The CDR3 has 16 residues. V trimming: 3 bases; J trimming: 7 bases; junction bases outside the gene matches: 5. CDR3 in DNA: TGCGCCAGCAGCTCGGGACTAGCGGGAGGTATGAATGAGCAGTTCTTC. Translated: CASSSGLAGGMNEQFF.

The CDR3 reads CASSFLVQASTDTQYF. The CDR3 DNA is TGCGCCAGCAGCTTTCTGGTTCAGGCTAGCACAGATACGCAGTATTTT. The V call is TRBV5-1, the J call TRBJ2-3; D gene uncertain. The V and J ends lost 2 bases and 0 bases respectively, with 13 bases between them. In germline, CDR1 is SGHRS, CDR2 YFSETQ. This CDR3 has 16 amino acids.

This clone was seen only a few times. The rearrangement uses TRBV4-2 and TRBJ2-1; TRBD2 agrees at 11 bases. This CDR3 comprises 16 residues. J gave up 9 bases and V 0 bases, and 7 bases lay outside the gene matches. The germline CDR1 and CDR2 sequences are LGHNA and YNFKEQ. CDR3 nucleotide sequence: TGTGCCAGCAGCCAAGAACTAGCGGGAGATCCTGGTGAGCAGTTCTTC. It yields the protein CASSQELAGDPGEQFF.

The genes are TRBV19 and TRBJ2-6; weak D call: TRBD2 (6 bases). The CDR3 has 16 amino acids. V lost 5 bases and J lost 0, with 11 bases in between. From germline, CDR1 is LNHDA and CDR2 SQIVND (reference sequence). As DNA, the CDR3 is TGTGCCAGTAGTCGGGGGTTGTCCTCTGGGGCCAACGTCCTGACTTTC. It codes for CASSRGLSSGANVLTF.

This chain links TRBV6-5 with TRBJ2-7, with 7 bases aligning to TRBD1. Germline V gene lookup returns CDR1 MNHEY and CDR2 SVGAGI. The V segment lost 8 bases and the J segment 3 bases; nucleotides outside the gene matches: 10. This CDR3 comprises 14 residues. CDR3 DNA sequence: TGTGCCAGCTCGACCGGGACAGATTTCTACGAGCAGTACTTC. As protein: CASSTGTDFYEQYF.

The genes are TRBV7-2 and TRBJ2-7; TRBD2 might be the D (6 bases). V was pared by 5 bases and J by 4 bases, with 15 bases between. Germline V CDR1 and CDR2: SGHTA, FQGNSA. The CDR3 runs 14 residues. The CDR3 nucleotides are TGTGCCAGCAGCCTCGGGACTCCGCTATACGAGCAGTACTTC. It translates to CASSLGTPLYEQYF.

The chain employs TRBV14 and TRBJ2-2; D gene ambiguous. Germline values: CDR1 SGHDN, CDR2 FVKESK. The CDR3 loop spans 19 amino acids. Trimming pared 0 bases from V and 0 bases from J, leaving 17 bases between. CDR3 sequence: CASSQERRHPYPNTGELFF. CDR3 DNA sequence: TGTGCCAGCAGCCAAGAGAGGCGCCACCCTTACCCGAACACCGGGGAGCTGTTTTTT. Variable domain in full (rest from reference TRBV14 and TRBJ2-2): EAGVTQFPSHSVIEKGQTVTLRCDPISGHDNLYWYRRVMGKEIKFLLHFVKESKQDESGMPNNRFLAERTGGTYSTLKVQPAELEDSGVYFCASSQERRHPYPNTGELFFGEGSRLTVL.

The J gene is TRBJ1-2, the V gene TRBV2; D might be TRBD1 (6 bases). Germline values: CDR1 SNHLY, CDR2 FYNNEI. The length of the CDR3 is 13 residues. Trimming stripped 7 bases from V and 14 bases from J, with 23 bases between. The CDR3 DNA reads as TGTGCCAGCATGATAAACCCAGGGGTGCTTGGAACCTTC. It translates to CASMINPGVLGTF.

The chain combines TRBV13 with TRBJ1-6, with D possibly matching TRBD1 (6 bases). V was cut by 2 bases and J by 7 bases, with 12 bases left in between. Germline CDR1 is PRHDT and CDR2 is FYEKMQ (reference sequence). The CDR3 totals 15 residues. The CDR3 reads CASSLSGRGNSPLHF. DNA for the CDR3: TGTGCCAGCAGCTTAAGCGGCAGGGGAAATTCACCCCTCCACTTT.